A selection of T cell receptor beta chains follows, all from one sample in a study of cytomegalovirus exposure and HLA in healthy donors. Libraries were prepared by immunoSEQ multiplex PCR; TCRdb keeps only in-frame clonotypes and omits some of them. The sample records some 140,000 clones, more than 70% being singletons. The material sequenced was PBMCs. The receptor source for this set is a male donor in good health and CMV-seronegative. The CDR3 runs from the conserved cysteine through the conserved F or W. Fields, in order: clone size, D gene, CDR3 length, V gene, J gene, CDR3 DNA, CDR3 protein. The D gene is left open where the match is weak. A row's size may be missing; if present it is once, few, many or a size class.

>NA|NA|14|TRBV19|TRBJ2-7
TGTGCCAGCCGTAGTACAGGGGGGGCCTACGAGCAGTACTTC
CASRSTGGAYEQYF
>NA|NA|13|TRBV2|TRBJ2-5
TGTGCCAGCAGTGGTTTCCCGGGGGAGACCCAGTACTTC
CASSGFPGETQYF
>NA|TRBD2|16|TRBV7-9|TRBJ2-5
TGTTCCAGCAGCTTAGTGCCTAGCGGGGGGGCACAGACCCAGTACTTC
CSSSLVPSGGAQTQYF
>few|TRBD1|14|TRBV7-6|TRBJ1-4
TGTGCCAGCAGCACGACAGGGTCCTATGAAAAACTGTTTTTT
CASSTTGSYEKLFF
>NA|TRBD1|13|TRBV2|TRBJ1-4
TGTGCCAGCAGTGGGACAGGGAATGAAAAACTGTTTTTT
CASSGTGNEKLFF
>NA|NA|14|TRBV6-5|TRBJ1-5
TGTGCCAGCAGTTACTCGAGTGGTAATCAGCCCCAGCATTTT
CASSYSSGNQPQHF
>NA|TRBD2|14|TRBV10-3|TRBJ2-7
TGTGCCATCAGCCCGCGGGGGGAATCCTACGAGCAGTACTTC
CAISPRGESYEQYF
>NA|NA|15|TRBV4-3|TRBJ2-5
TGCGCCAGCAGCCAAGAGACAGTGGGGGCGGGGACCCAGTACTTC
CASSQETVGAGTQYF
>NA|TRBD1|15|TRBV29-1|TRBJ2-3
TGCAGCGTTGAGGACAGGGGGGTCCTCACAGATACGCAGTATTTT
CSVEDRGVLTDTQYF
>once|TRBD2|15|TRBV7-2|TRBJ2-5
TGTGCCAGCAGCTCGGGACTAGTGGTGGGAGAGACCCAGTACTTC
CASSSGLVVGETQYF
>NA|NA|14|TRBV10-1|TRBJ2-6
TGCGCCAGCAGTAGGGGGTCTGGGGCCAACGTCCTGACTTTC
CASSRGSGANVLTF
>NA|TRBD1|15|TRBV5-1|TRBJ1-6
TGTGCCAGCAGTCAAGGACAGGGCTATAATTCACCCCTCCACTTT
CASSQGQGYNSPLHF
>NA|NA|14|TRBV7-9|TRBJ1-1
TGTGCCAGCAGCTTAGGTGGAGGCGGGACTGAAGCTTTCTTT
CASSLGGGGTEAFF
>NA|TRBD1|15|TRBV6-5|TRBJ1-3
TGTGCCAGCAGTGTTTCACAGGGGTCTGGAAACACCATATATTTT
CASSVSQGSGNTIYF
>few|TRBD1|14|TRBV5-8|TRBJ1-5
TGTGCCAGCATAAGACAGGGGGCTTTTCAGCCCCAGCATTTT
CASIRQGAFQPQHF
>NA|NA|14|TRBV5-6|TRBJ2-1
TGTGCCAGCAGCTTGGGTCAATCCTACAATGAGCAGTTCTTC
CASSLGQSYNEQFF
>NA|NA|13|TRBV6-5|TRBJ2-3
TGTGCCAGCAGTTCCCCTGGAGCAGATACGCAGTATTTT
CASSSPGADTQYF
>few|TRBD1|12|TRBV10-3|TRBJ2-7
TGTGCCACCAGCCCAGACAGGGGCGAGCAGTACTTC
CATSPDRGEQYF
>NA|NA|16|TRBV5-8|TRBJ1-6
TGTGCCAGCAGCCGTCGTGGGAGCTCCTATAATTCACCCCTCCACTTT
CASSRRGSSYNSPLHF
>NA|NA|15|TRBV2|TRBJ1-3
TGTGCCAGCAGTGAAGCTGGGGCGACGGGAAACACCATATATTTT
CASSEAGATGNTIYF
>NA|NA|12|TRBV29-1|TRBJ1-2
TGCAGCGTTGCGGGGGTGGACTATGGCTACACCTTC
CSVAGVDYGYTF
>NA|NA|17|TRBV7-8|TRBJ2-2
TGTGCCAGCAGCTCGGCCTGGACAGGAGGGAGCACCGGGGAGCTGTTTTTT
CASSSAWTGGSTGELFF
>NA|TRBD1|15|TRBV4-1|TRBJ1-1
TGCGCCAGCAATCTCGACAGGGAAACGTCCTTCGAAGCTTTCTTT
CASNLDRETSFEAFF
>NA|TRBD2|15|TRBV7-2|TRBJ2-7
TGTGCCAGCAGCTTAGGGTGGGCGGGGGGTTACGAGCAGTACTTC
CASSLGWAGGYEQYF
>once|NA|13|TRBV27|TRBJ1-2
TGTGCCAGCAGTTTAAGGCCAGGATCAGGCTACACCTTC
CASSLRPGSGYTF
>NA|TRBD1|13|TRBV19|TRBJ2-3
TGTGCCAGTAGTATAGATAGGGGGCTTACGCAGTATTTT
CASSIDRGLTQYF
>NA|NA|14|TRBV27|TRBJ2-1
TGTGCCAGCAGTTTGCGAGAAGCCTACAATGAGCAGTTCTTC
CASSLREAYNEQFF
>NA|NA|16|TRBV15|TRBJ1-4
TGTGCCACCAGCAGGGGGGACTCCTCCGGGAGAGAAAAACTGTTTTTT
CATSRGDSSGREKLFF
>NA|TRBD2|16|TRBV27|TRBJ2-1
TGTGCCAGCAGTCACCGGGGGGGGCGGAACCTCAATGAGCAGTTCTTC
CASSHRGGRNLNEQFF
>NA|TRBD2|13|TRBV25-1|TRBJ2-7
TGTGCCGTTAGTCTAGCGGGTAGCTACGAGCAGTACTTC
CAVSLAGSYEQYF
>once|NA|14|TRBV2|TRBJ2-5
TGTGCCAGCTCCGTCAGGAGGAGTGGGGAGACCCAGTACTTC
CASSVRRSGETQYF
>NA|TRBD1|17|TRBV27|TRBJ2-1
TGTGCCAGCAGTTTTCTCTTCGGGGACAGCTCCTACAATGAGCAGTTCTTC
CASSFLFGDSSYNEQFF
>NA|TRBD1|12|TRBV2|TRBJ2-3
TGTGCCAGCAGGGGGACAGGAGATACGCAGTATTTT
CASRGTGDTQYF
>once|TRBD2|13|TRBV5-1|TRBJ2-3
TGCGCCAGCAGCGGGGGTAGCGGGGTGCCTCAGTATTTT
CASSGGSGVPQYF
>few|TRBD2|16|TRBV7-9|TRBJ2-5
TGTGCCAGCAGCCCATGGACTAGCGGTATTCAAGAGACCCAGTACTTC
CASSPWTSGIQETQYF
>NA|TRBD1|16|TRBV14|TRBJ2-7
TGTGCCAGCAGCCACCTTCGGGACAGGGCTGCGGGCGAGCAGTACTTC
CASSHLRDRAAGEQYF
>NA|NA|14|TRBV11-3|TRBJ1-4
TGTGCCAGCAGCCTCAGTCTGGCTAATGAAAAACTGTTTTTT
CASSLSLANEKLFF
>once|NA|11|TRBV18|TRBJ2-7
TGTGCCAGCTCATCCTCCTACGAGCAGTACTTC
CASSSSYEQYF
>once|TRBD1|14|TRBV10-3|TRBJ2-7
TGTGCCATCAGCGCCGGGACAGTCTCCTACGAGCAGTACTTC
CAISAGTVSYEQYF
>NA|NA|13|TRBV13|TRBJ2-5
TGTGCCAGCAGCTCCCCTGCCGGGGAGACCCAGTACTTC
CASSSPAGETQYF
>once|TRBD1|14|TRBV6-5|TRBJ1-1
TGTGCCAGCAGTCCGGACAGGGTGCCCACTGAAGCTTTCTTT
CASSPDRVPTEAFF
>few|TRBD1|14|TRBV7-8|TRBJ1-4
TGTGCCAGCAGCGCCCGGGACAGGGCTGAAAAACTGTTTTTT
CASSARDRAEKLFF
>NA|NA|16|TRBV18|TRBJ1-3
TGTGCCAGCTCACCAGAGGCGGCGGGCTCTGGAAACACCATATATTTT
CASSPEAAGSGNTIYF
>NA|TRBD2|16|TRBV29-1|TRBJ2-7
TGCAGCGTTGCCGGGCGGGGGGAAGCTACCTACTACGAGCAGTACTTC
CSVAGRGEATYYEQYF
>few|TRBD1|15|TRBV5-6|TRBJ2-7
TGTGCCAGCAGCTCTGGACAGGGGGGCTGGTACGAGCAGTACTTC
CASSSGQGGWYEQYF
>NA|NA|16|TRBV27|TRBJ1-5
TGTGCCAGCAGGAGCGGGTCCACTTATAGCAATCAGCCCCAGCATTTT
CASRSGSTYSNQPQHF
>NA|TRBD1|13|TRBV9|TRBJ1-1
TGTGCCAGCAGCCAGGGGGTGAACACTGAAGCTTTCTTT
CASSQGVNTEAFF
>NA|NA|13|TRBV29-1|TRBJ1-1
TGCAGCGTTGATCGGGGGGTGAACACTGAAGCTTTCTTT
CSVDRGVNTEAFF
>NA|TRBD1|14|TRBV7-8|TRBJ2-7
TGTGCCAGCAGCTTAGAGGGACAGTTCTACGAGCAGTACTTC
CASSLEGQFYEQYF
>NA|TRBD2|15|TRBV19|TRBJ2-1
TGTGCCAGTAGTATCGGTAGCGGGGTGTTGAATGAGCAGTTCTTC
CASSIGSGVLNEQFF
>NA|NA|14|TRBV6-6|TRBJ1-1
TGTGCCAGCAGTCTCGTTAGGGGCCCCTCCGGAGCTTTCTTT
CASSLVRGPSGAFF
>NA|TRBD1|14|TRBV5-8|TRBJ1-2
TGTGCCAGCAGCTTGACAGGGGGCGGTCATGGCTACACCTTC
CASSLTGGGHGYTF
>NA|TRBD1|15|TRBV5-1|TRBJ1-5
TGCGCCAGCAGCTTGGAGGGACAGAACTATCAGCCCCAGCATTTT
CASSLEGQNYQPQHF
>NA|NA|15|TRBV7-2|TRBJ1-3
TGTGCCAGCAGCTCCACAGGGAGCTCTGGAAACACCATATATTTT
CASSSTGSSGNTIYF
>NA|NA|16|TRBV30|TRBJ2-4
TGTGCCTGGAGCCTTCCCCCGCCGGGAAGGGCACACATTCAGTACTTC
CAWSLPPPGRAHIQYF
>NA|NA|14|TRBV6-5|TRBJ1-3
TGTGCCAGCACGGGAGTGACCTCTGGAAACACCATATATTTT
CASTGVTSGNTIYF
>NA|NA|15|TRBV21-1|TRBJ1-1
TGTGCCAGCAGCAAAGAGAGGAGGGGAATTCCTGAAGCTTTCTTT
CASSKERRGIPEAFF